These 26 T cell receptor beta chains were sequenced from one sample in a study. The sorted Tregs were CD4+CD25+CD127-/low cells. A single record per CDR3 protein comes from TCRdb applying MiXCR to the 5' RACE reads. The sample carries 11,000 or so distinct CDR3 sequences, around a quarter recorded once. Input material: Tregs sorted from a lymph node. The source is a female donor with breast cancer.

This rearrangement joins TRBV20-1 to TRBJ2-1; no clear D. Germline CDR1 reads DFQATT; CDR2 reads SNEGSKA (reference sequence). The CDR3 runs 14 residues. The V end was cut by 1 base, the J end by 8 bases, with 15 bases between. In DNA, the CDR3 is TGCAGTGCTAGAGGTTGGACGGCTCCCCATGAGCAGTTCTTC. Translation: CSARGWTAPHEQFF.

In this sample, this clonotype is medium-sized. V gene TRBV6-5 combines with J gene TRBJ1-1, with a weak D call TRBD1 (5 bases). V was clipped by 6 bases and J by 5 bases, with 28 bases between them. Per germline, CDR1 MNHEY and CDR2 SVGAGI. The CDR3 contains 18 residues. CDR3 nucleotides: TGTGCCAGCAGACCCCTTGGTCCAAAAAATAGACGGGGGACTGAAGCTTTCTTT. Protein: CASRPLGPKNRRGTEAFF.

This clonotype occurred a few times. The chain uses TRBV6-5 and TRBJ2-2; D not resolved. Germline assignment: CDR1 MNHEY and CDR2 SVGAGI. V was clipped by 4 bases and J by 3 bases, with 9 bases between them. The CDR3 extends over 14 amino acids. This chain's CDR3 is CASSSGRYTGELFF. The CDR3 DNA reads TGTGCCAGCAGTTCCGGCAGATACACCGGGGAGCTGTTTTTT.

With respect to this clonotype: A read error may explain this, as a much larger clone is one base away. The chain links TRBV13 to TRBJ2-3; D is undetermined. V gave up 5 bases and J gave up 1 base, with 10 bases separating them. From germline, CDR1 is PRHDT and CDR2 FYEKMQ (reference sequence). There are 14 residues in the CDR3. The CDR3 nucleotides are TGTGCCAGCAGCCAACCTTCTCGCACAGATACGCAGTATTTT. It encodes CASSQPSRTDTQYF.

A few counts support this clonotype. This could be a read error, since a much larger clone is one nucleotide away. V and J are TRBV6-5 and TRBJ2-7; 8 nucleotides line up with TRBD1. The germline CDR1 and CDR2 sequences are MNHEY and SVGAGI. This CDR3 is 15 amino acids long. The CDR3 loop is CANSLQTGEVYEQYF. The CDR3 DNA follows: TGTGCCAACAGTCTCCAGACAGGGGAAGTCTACGAGCAGTACTTC.

This chain uses TRBV4-2 with TRBJ2-3; D is perhaps TRBD2 (6 bases). This CDR3 has 15 residues. Germline V gene lookup returns CDR1 LGHNA and CDR2 YNFKEQ. V was trimmed by 1 base and J by 6 bases, leaving 14 bases between them. CDR3 amino acids: CASSQGPGVGDTQYF. The DNA of the CDR3 is TGTGCCAGCAGCCAAGGTCCGGGAGTTGGGGATACGCAGTATTTT.

This clonotype was detected a few times. This could be a read error, since a much larger clone is one nucleotide away. The V call is TRBV5-1, the J call TRBJ2-1; D is unresolved. Germline V gene lookup returns CDR1 SGHRS and CDR2 YFSETQ. The CDR3 has 12 residues. The CDR3 here is CASGLGFNEQFF. The CDR3 nucleotides read TGCGCCAGCGGCTTGGGCTTTAATGAGCAGTTCTTC. Supplemented by reference TRBV5-1 and TRBJ2-1, the full variable domain reads KAGVTQTPRYLIKTRGQQVTLSCSPISGHRSVSWYQQTPGQGLQFLFEYFSETQRNKGNFPGRFSGRQFSNSRSEMNVSTLELGDSALYLCASGLGFNEQFFGPGTRLTVL.

This clonotype was counted at least ten times. The V call is TRBV7-9, the J call TRBJ2-3; 7 bases agree with TRBD1. The CDR3 is 17 residues long. CDR1 is SEHNR, CDR2 FQNEAQ, per germline (reference sequence). V shed 1 base, J shed 2 bases, and the junction held 9 bases outside the gene matches. The CDR3 coding sequence is TGTGCCAGCAGCTTAGAGGGGAAGGGACAGATCACAGATACGCAGTATTTT. This codes for CASSLEGKGQITDTQYF.

In its sample, this clonotype was seen a few times. The genes are TRBV9 and TRBJ2-1; 9 nucleotides match TRBD2. The CDR3 has 15 residues. CDR1 SGDLS and CDR2 YYNGEE come from the germline V gene. Unmatched junction bases numbered 7, after V lost 0 bases and J lost 9 bases. The CDR3 sequence: CASSVVVTREGEQFF. CDR3 bases: TGTGCCAGCAGCGTAGTGGTTACGCGGGAGGGTGAGCAGTTCTTC.

This clonotype came up many times. The chain uses TRBV6-6 and TRBJ1-5; tentatively, D is TRBD1 (5 bases). The germline V gene has CDR1 MNHNY and CDR2 SVGAGI (reference sequence). The germline V and J ends were trimmed by 2 bases and 4 bases, with 9 bases remaining between them. CDR3 length: 14 residues. The CDR3 bases are TGTGCCAGCAGTTACCAGAACAGGAATCAGCCCCAGCATTTT. Translated, it gives CASSYQNRNQPQHF.

In this sample, this clonotype is medium-sized (0.01 to 0.1%). The chain uses TRBV5-1 and TRBJ2-1; unclear D gene. The V end lost 4 bases, the J end lost 0 bases, and 11 bases lay between the germline ends. Germline assignment: CDR1 SGHRS and CDR2 YFSETQ. This CDR3 has 15 residues. The CDR3 DNA sequence: TGCGCCAGCAGCCCCGACCGGAGCTCCTACAATGAGCAGTTCTTC. It specifies CASSPDRSSYNEQFF.

This clonotype came up a few times. The chain joins TRBV12-3 or TRBV12-4 to TRBJ2-3; weak D call: TRBD2 (6 bases). The CDR3 spans 14 residues. Trimming shortened V by 6 bases and J by 2 bases, and 12 bases separated the two germline ends. Here the CDR3 DNA reads TGTGCCAGCAGCCGTAGCGGATCCACAGATACGCAGTATTTT. This codes for CASSRSGSTDTQYF.

This clonotype has a count of ten or more. The chain employs TRBV27 and TRBJ1-5; possible D gene TRBD1, 5 bases. The V gene lost 6 bases and the J gene lost 0 bases, with 15 bases spanning the gap. The CDR3 is made up of 16 amino acids. Per the germline V gene, CDR1 is MNHEY and CDR2 is SMNVEV (reference sequence). The CDR3 coding sequence is TGTGCCAGCAGAGCTGGGGCCCTGGGTAGCAATCAGCCCCAGCATTTT. This translates into CASRAGALGSNQPQHF.

CDR3 protein: CASSSPGQNTGELFF. Written as DNA, the CDR3 is TGCGCCAGCAGCTCCCCGGGACAGAACACCGGGGAGCTGTTTTTT. V is TRBV5-1 and J is TRBJ2-2, with D perhaps TRBD1 (6 bases). Between the trimmed V and J ends, which lost 3 bases and 1 base, there was a span of 10 bases. Germline values: CDR1 SGHRS, CDR2 YFSETQ. This CDR3 region has 15 residues. The entire variable domain, with the rest obtained from reference TRBV5-1 and TRBJ2-2, is as follows: KAGVTQTPRYLIKTRGQQVTLSCSPISGHRSVSWYQQTPGQGLQFLFEYFSETQRNKGNFPGRFSGRQFSNSRSEMNVSTLELGDSALYLCASSSPGQNTGELFFGEGSRLTVL.

This clonotype was counted at least ten times. The rearrangement links TRBV20-1 to TRBJ2-3, with 8 bases matching TRBD2. The ends lost 4 bases at V and 2 bases at J; junction bases unmatched: 11. Germline CDR1 is DFQATT and CDR2 is SNEGSKA (reference sequence). This CDR3 region has 16 residues. As DNA, the CDR3 is TGCAGTGCTACCACCTTTGAGCGGGGGTTCACAGATACGCAGTATTTT. Its protein is CSATTFERGFTDTQYF.

This clonotype was seen repeatedly, ten times or more. The chain couples TRBV9 to TRBJ2-3; 9 bases line up with TRBD2. With 0 bases clipped from V and 2 bases from J, the junction kept 4 bases outside the gene matches. Germline CDR1 reads SGDLS; CDR2 reads YYNGEE. This CDR3 is built from 16 residues. The CDR3 DNA reads as TGTGCCAGCAGCGTAGGCGGACTAGCGCCCACAGATACGCAGTATTTT. It encodes CASSVGGLAPTDTQYF.

This clonotype was detected a few times. The chain is built from TRBV2 and TRBJ2-7, with unresolved D. Germline lookup yields CDR1 SNHLY and CDR2 FYNNEI. V lost 1 base to trimming and J lost 7 bases, with 14 bases between them. The CDR3 contains 14 residues. The CDR3 spells CASSEGAVLEEQYF. The CDR3 nucleotides read TGTGCCAGCAGTGAAGGGGCAGTACTTGAGGAGCAGTACTTC.

In its sample, this clonotype was seen a few times. This sequence joins TRBV15 and TRBJ1-3; TRBD1 might be the D (6 bases). From germline, CDR1 is LNHNV and CDR2 YYDKDF (reference sequence). This CDR3 has 15 residues. Trimming shortened V by 0 bases and J by 0 bases, and 6 bases separated the two germline ends. CDR3: CATSREGGSGNTIYF. Here the CDR3 DNA reads TGTGCCACCAGCAGAGAAGGGGGCTCTGGAAACACCATATATTTT.

Of note for this clonotype: A much larger clone lies a single base off, so this may be a read error. The rearrangement links TRBV6-1 to TRBJ2-7, with TRBD1 matching 7 bases. V lost 9 bases and J lost 2; bases outside the gene matches: 10. This CDR3 has 14 amino acids. From germline, CDR1 is MNHNS and CDR2 SASEGT. This CDR3 reads CASHKTGSPYEQYF. CDR3 nucleotides: TGTGCCAGTCACAAGACAGGGAGTCCCTACGAGCAGTACTTC.

This clonotype has a count of ten or more. The chain combines TRBV5-4 with TRBJ2-1, with D uncertain. CDR3 size: 11 residues. Trimming took 4 bases from V and 5 from J, leaving 4 bases between them. Per the germline V gene, CDR1 is SGHNT and CDR2 is YYREEE (reference sequence). CDR3 sequence (DNA): TGTGCCAGCAGCGCAAACAATGAGCAGTTCTTC. Its protein product is CASSANNEQFF.

The sample holds many counts of this clonotype. The rearrangement uses TRBV6-5 and TRBJ1-5, with 7 bases matching TRBD1. V dropped 5 bases and J dropped 1; count of bases not matched to a gene: 2. Germline assignment: CDR1 MNHEY and CDR2 SVGAGI. The CDR3 has 14 residues. The CDR3 reads CASSQQGSNQPQHF. The CDR3 DNA reads TGTGCCAGCAGTCAACAGGGGAGCAATCAGCCCCAGCATTTT.

This clonotype was seen more than once but under ten times. V is TRBV10-1 and J is TRBJ2-7; 10 nucleotides line up with TRBD1. The CDR3 length is 13 residues. Unmatched junction bases numbered 0, after V lost 1 base and J lost 6 bases. Germline V CDR1 and CDR2: WNHNN, SYGVQD (reference sequence). The DNA for the CDR3 is TGCGCCAGCAGTGAGTGGACAGGGGGCGAGCAGTACTTC. Translated, it gives CASSEWTGGEQYF.

In its sample, this clonotype ranks as medium-sized (0.01 to 0.1%). The chain couples TRBV19 to TRBJ1-1; D remains ambiguous. This CDR3 is 12 amino acids long. From germline, CDR1 is LNHDA and CDR2 SQIVND (reference sequence). The V and J ends lost 3 bases and 5 bases respectively, with 7 bases between them. CDR3 bases: TGTGCCAGTAGTATGGGTCGGACTGAAGCTTTCTTT. Translation: CASSMGRTEAFF.

By its share, this clonotype is medium-sized. The CDR3 here is CASSLGGQGTNTEAFF. CDR3 DNA: TGTGCCAGCAGCTTAGGAGGACAGGGGACGAACACTGAAGCTTTCTTT. This rearrangement joins TRBV11-2 to TRBJ1-1, with TRBD1 matching 9 bases. Trimming removed 1 base from V and 1 base from J; junction bases left unmatched: 4. This CDR3 is 16 amino acids long. Germline CDR1 and CDR2: SGHAT and FQNNGV.

The table lists this clonotype with many counts. The CDR3 DNA is TGTGCCAGCAGTAGAAATACAGGGTACAATGAGCAGTTCTTC. Its protein is CASSRNTGYNEQFF. This rearrangement joins TRBV6-5 to TRBJ2-1, with D possibly being TRBD1 (6 bases). The CDR3 extends over 14 amino acids. V lost 5 bases, J lost 4 bases, and 12 bases lay in between. Germline CDR1 MNHEY, CDR2 SVGAGI.

By sample fraction, this clonotype is medium-sized. V is TRBV6-5 and J is TRBJ2-7; tentatively, D is TRBD1 (5 bases). Germline assignment: CDR1 MNHEY and CDR2 SVGAGI. Trimming took off 6 bases at V and 3 bases at J, with 18 bases between the two ends. The CDR3 contains 15 residues. CDR3 amino acids: CASSPGEGVHYEQYF. DNA of the CDR3: TGTGCCAGCAGCCCCGGAGAAGGGGTCCACTACGAGCAGTACTTC.